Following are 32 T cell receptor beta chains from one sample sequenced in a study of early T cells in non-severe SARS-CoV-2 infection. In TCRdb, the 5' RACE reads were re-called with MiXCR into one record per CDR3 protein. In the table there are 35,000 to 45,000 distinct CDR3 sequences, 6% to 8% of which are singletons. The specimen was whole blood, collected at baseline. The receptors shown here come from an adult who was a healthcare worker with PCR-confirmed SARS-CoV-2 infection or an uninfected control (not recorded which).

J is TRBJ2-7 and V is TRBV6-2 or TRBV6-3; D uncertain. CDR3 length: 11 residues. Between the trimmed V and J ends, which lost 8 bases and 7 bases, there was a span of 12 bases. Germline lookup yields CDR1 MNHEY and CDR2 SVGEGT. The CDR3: CASGSFGEQYF. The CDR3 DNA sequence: TGTGCCAGCGGGTCCTTCGGGGAGCAGTACTTC.

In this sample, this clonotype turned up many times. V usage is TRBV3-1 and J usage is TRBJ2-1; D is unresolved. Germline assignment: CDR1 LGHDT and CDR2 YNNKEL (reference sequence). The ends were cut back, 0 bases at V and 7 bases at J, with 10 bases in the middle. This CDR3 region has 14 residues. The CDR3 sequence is CASSQEMLGNEQFF. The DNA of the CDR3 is TGTGCCAGCAGCCAAGAAATGCTGGGTAATGAGCAGTTCTTC.

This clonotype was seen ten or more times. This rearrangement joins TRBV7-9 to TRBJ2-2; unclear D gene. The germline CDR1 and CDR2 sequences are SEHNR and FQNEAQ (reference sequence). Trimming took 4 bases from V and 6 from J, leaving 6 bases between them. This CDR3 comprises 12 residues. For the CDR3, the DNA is TGTGCCAGCAGCTCTTCCGCCGGGGAGCTGTTTTTT. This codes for CASSSSAGELFF. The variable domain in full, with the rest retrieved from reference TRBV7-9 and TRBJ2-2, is DTGVSQNPRHKITKRGQNVTFRCDPISEHNRLYWYRQTLGQGPEFLTYFQNEAQLEKSRLLSDRFSAERPKGSFSTLEIQRTEQGDSAMYLCASSSSAGELFFGEGSRLTVL.

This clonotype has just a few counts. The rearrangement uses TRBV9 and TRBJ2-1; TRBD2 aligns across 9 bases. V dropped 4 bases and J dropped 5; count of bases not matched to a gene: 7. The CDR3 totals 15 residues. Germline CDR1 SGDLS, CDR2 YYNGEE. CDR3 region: CASSPGTSSNNEQFF. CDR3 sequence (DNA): TGTGCCAGCAGCCCTGGGACTAGCAGCAACAATGAGCAGTTCTTC.

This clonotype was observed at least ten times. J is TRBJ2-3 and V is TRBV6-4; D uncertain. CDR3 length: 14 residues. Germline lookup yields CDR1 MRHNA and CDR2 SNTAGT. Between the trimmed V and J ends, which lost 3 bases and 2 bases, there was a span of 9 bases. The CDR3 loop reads CASSEGDHTDTQYF. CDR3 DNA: TGTGCCAGCAGTGAAGGTGACCACACAGATACGCAGTATTTT.

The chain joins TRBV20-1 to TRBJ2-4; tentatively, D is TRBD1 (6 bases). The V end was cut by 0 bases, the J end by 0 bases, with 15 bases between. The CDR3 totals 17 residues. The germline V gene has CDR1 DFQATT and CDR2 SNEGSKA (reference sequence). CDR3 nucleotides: TGCAGTGCTAGAGAGGACAGCCGAGGCTTAGCCAAAAACATTCAGTACTTC. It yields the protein CSAREDSRGLAKNIQYF.

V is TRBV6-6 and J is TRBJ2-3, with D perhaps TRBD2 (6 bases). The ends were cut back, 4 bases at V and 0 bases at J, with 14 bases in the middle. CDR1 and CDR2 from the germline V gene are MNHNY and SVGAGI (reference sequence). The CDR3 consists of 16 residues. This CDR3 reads CASSSGLPPSTDTQYF. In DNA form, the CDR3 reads TGTGCCAGCAGTTCGGGACTCCCACCAAGCACAGATACGCAGTATTTT.

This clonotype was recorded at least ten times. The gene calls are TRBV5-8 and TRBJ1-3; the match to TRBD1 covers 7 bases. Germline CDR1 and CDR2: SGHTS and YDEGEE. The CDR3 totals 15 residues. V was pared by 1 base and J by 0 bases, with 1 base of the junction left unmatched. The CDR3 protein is CASSLQGGSGNTIYF. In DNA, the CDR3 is TGTGCCAGCAGCTTGCAGGGGGGCTCTGGAAACACCATATATTTT. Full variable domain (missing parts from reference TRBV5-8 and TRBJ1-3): EAGVTQSPTHLIKTRGQQATLRCSPISGHTSVYWYQQALGLGLQFLLWYDEGEERNRGNFPPRFSGRQFPNYSSELNVNALELEDSALYLCASSLQGGSGNTIYFGEGSWLTVV.

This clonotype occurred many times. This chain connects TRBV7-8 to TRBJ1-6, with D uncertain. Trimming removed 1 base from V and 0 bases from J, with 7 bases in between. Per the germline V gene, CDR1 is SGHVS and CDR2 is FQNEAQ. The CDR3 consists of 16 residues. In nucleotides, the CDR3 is TGTGCCAGCAGCTTAGTGGGGAGCTCCTATAATTCACCCCTCCACTTT. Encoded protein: CASSLVGSSYNSPLHF.

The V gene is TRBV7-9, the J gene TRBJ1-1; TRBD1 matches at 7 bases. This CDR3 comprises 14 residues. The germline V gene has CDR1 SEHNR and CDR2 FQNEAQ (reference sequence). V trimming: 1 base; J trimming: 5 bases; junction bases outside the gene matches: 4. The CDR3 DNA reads TGTGCCAGCAGCTTAGGCCAGGGGGTGACTGAAGCTTTCTTT. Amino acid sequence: CASSLGQGVTEAFF.

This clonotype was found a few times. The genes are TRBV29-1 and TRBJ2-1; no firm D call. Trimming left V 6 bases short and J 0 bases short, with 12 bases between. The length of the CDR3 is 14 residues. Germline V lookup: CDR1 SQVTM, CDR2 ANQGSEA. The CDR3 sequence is CSVVRPSSYNEQFF. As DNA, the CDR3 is TGCAGCGTCGTTAGGCCCAGCTCCTACAATGAGCAGTTCTTC.

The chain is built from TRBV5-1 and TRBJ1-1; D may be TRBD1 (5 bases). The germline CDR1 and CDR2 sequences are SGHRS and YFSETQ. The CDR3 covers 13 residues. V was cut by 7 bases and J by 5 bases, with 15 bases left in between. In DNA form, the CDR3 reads TGCGCCAGCGTGGCACAGGCTTCGACTGAAGCTTTCTTT. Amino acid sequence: CASVAQASTEAFF. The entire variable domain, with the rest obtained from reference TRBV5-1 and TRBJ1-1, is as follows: KAGVTQTPRYLIKTRGQQVTLSCSPISGHRSVSWYQQTPGQGLQFLFEYFSETQRNKGNFPGRFSGRQFSNSRSEMNVSTLELGDSALYLCASVAQASTEAFFGQGTRLTVV.

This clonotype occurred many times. For the CDR3, the DNA is TGTGCCTGGAGTGTTTTGGCAGAAAACACTGAAGCTTTCTTT. Encoded protein: CAWSVLAENTEAFF. The chain carries TRBV30 and TRBJ1-1; D ambiguous. Germline assignment: CDR1 GTSNPN and CDR2 SVGIG (reference sequence). This CDR3 has 14 amino acids. With 0 bases removed from V and 2 bases from J, the gap between germline ends came to 10 bases.

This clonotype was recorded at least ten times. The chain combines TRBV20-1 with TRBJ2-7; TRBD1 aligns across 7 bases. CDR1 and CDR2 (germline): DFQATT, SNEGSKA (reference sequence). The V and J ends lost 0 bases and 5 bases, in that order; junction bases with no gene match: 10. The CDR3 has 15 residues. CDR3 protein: CSARELGTEENEQYF. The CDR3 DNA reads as TGCAGTGCTAGAGAGTTGGGGACAGAGGAGAACGAGCAGTACTTC.

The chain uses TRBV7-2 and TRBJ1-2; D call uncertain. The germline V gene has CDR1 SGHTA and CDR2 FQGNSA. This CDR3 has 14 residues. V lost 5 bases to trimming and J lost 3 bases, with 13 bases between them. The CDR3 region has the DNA TGTGCCAGCAGCGCCGGAGGGTTTCACTATGGCTACACCTTC. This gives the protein CASSAGGFHYGYTF.

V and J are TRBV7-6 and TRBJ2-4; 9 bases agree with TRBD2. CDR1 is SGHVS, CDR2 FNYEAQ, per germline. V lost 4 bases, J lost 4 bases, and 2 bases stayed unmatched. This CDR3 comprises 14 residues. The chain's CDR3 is CASSSTSGKNIQYF. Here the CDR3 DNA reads TGTGCCAGCAGCTCCACTAGCGGGAAAAACATTCAGTACTTC.

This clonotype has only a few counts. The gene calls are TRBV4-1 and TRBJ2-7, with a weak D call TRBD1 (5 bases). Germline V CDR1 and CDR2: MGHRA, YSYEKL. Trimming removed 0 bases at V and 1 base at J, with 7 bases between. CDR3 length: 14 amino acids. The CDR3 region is CASSQEKGSYEQYF. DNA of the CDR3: TGCGCCAGCAGCCAAGAAAAGGGGTCCTACGAGCAGTACTTC.

Here the CDR3 reads CASTLCNEQFF. CDR3 nucleotides: TGCGCCAGCACCTTGTGCAATGAGCAGTTCTTC. V gene TRBV23-1 combines with J gene TRBJ2-1; no clear D gene. TRBV23-1 is recorded as an ORF, its role being uncertain. The germline V and J ends were trimmed by 7 bases and 6 bases, with 7 bases remaining between them. The CDR3 runs to 11 residues.

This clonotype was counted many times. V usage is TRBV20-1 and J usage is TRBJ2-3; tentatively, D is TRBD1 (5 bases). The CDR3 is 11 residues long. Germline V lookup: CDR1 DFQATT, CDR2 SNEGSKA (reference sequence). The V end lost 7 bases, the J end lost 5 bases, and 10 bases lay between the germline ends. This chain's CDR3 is CSEGAIDTQYF. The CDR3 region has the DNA TGCAGTGAAGGGGCAATAGATACGCAGTATTTT.

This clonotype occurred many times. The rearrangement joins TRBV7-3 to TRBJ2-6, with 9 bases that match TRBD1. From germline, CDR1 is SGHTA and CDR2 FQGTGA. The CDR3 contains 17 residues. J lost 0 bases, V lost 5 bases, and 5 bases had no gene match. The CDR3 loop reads CASSPTDRGSGANVLTF. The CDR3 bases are TGTGCCAGCAGCCCAACGGACAGGGGCTCTGGGGCCAACGTCCTGACTTTC.

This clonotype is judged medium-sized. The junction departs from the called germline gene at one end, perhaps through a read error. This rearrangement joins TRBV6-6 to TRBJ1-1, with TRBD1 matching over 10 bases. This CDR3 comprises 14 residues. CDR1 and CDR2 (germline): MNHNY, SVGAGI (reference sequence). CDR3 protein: CASRQTGGRDEGFF. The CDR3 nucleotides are TGTGCCAGCAGGCAGACAGGGGGCCGGGATGAAGGTTTCTTT.

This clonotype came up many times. The CDR3 DNA sequence: TGCGCCAGCAGCCCCATACGTGGAGGCATTCAGTACTTC. Protein sequence: CASSPIRGGIQYF. This chain links TRBV4-3 with TRBJ2-4; tentative D call: TRBD2 (5 bases). The germline CDR1 and CDR2 sequences are LGHNA and YSLEER. This CDR3 has 13 residues. V shed 4 bases and J shed 9 bases, with 13 bases lying between them.

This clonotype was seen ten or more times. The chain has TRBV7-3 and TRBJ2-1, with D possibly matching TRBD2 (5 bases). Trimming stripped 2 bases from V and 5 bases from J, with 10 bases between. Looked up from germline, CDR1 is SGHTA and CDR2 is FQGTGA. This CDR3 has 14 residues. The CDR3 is CASSLSSRDNEQFF. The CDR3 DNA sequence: TGTGCCAGCAGCTTATCGTCGCGGGACAATGAGCAGTTCTTC.

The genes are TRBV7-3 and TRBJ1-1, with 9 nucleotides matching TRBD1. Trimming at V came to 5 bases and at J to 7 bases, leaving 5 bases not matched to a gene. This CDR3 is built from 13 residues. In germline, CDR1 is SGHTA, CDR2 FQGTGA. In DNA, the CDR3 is TGTGCCAGCAGCCCACAGGGGGCCGTTGAAGCTTTCTTT. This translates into CASSPQGAVEAFF.

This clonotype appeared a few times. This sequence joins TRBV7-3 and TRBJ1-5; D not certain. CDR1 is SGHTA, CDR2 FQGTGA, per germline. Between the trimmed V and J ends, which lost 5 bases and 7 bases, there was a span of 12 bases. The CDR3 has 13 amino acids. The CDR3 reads CASSVNSDQPQHF. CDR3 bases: TGTGCCAGCAGCGTTAATAGTGACCAGCCCCAGCATTTT.

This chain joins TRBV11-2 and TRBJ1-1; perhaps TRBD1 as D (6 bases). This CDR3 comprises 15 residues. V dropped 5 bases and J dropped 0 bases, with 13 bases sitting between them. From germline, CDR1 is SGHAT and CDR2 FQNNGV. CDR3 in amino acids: CASSPLDRLNTEAFF. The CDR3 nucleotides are TGTGCCAGCAGCCCATTGGACAGACTGAACACTGAAGCTTTCTTT.

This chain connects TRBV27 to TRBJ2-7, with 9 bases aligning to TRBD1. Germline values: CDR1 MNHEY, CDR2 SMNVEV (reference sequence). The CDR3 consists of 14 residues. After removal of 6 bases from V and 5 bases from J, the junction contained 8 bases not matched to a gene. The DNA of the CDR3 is TGTGCCAGCAGGCGGACAGGGGAACGCGACGAGCAGTACTTC. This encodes CASRRTGERDEQYF.

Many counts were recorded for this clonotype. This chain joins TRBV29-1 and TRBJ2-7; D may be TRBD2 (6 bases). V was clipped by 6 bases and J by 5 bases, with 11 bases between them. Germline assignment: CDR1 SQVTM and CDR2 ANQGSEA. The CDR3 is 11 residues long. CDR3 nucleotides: TGCAGCGTGGGACTTATCAACGAGCAGTACTTC. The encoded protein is CSVGLINEQYF.

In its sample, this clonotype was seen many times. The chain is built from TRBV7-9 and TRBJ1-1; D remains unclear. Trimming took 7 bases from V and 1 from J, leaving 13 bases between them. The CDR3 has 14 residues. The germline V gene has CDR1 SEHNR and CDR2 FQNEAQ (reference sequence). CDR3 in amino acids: CASNVVGSNTEAFF. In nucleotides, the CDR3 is TGTGCCAGCAACGTCGTGGGGTCGAACACTGAAGCTTTCTTT.

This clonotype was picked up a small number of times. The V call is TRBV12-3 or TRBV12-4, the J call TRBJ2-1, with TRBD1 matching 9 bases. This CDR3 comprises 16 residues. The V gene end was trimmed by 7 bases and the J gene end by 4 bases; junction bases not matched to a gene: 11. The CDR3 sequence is CASIQGVDRGYNEQFF. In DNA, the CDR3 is TGTGCCAGCATCCAAGGGGTGGACAGGGGTTACAATGAGCAGTTCTTC.

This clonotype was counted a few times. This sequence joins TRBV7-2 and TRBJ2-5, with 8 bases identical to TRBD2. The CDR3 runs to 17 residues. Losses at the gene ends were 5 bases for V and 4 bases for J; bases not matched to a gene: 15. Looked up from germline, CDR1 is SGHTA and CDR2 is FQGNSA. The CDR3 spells CASSVPRGAGGLETQYF. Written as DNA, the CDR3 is TGTGCCAGCAGCGTCCCCCGGGGGGCGGGAGGATTAGAGACCCAGTACTTC.

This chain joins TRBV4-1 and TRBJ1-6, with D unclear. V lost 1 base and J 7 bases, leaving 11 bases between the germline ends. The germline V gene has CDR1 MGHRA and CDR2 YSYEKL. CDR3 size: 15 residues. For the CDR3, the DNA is TGCGCCAGCAGCCAAGGTTCGGGTTCAAATTCACCCCTCCACTTT. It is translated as CASSQGSGSNSPLHF.